Listed here are 17 T cell receptor beta chains from one sample, sequenced in a study of cytomegalovirus exposure and HLA in healthy donors (dated by TCRdb to 2016 to 2017). Receptor libraries were prepared by the immunoSEQ multiplex PCR assay. A mixture of 60 forward primers for TCR Vbeta segments and 13 reverse primers for TCR Jbeta segments was used in the multiplex PCR. In its TCRdb copy, this immuneACCESS table keeps in-frame sequences only and misses some clones. Where compared with another copy, unresolved V genes explain less than half of these, and the others have no known cause. The sample table contains about 140,000 clones; only one count was recorded for about four fifths of them. Approximately 1.3% of the sample goes to the ten largest clones. Sequenced material: PBMCs. Receptors originate from a male donor in good health and CMV-seropositive.

The chain has TRBV5-8 and TRBJ2-7, with D hard to call. Trimming stripped 3 bases from V and 5 bases from J, with 9 bases between. Germline loops: CDR1 SGHTS, CDR2 YDEGEE. CDR3 size: 12 residues. CDR3 nucleotide sequence: TGTGCCAGCAGCTCCCCTCCCCACGAGCAGTACTTC. Translating it yields CASSSPPHEQYF.

This chain joins TRBV27 and TRBJ2-7, with D perhaps TRBD2 (5 bases). The CDR3 runs 12 residues. Germline CDR1 reads MNHEY; CDR2 reads SMNVEV (reference sequence). The germline V and J ends were trimmed by 6 bases and 0 bases, with 6 bases remaining between them. The CDR3 region has the DNA TGTGCCAGCAGCACTAGCTCCTACGAGCAGTACTTC. Translated: CASSTSSYEQYF.

V usage is TRBV2 and J usage is TRBJ1-6; unclear D gene. Trimming stripped 5 bases from V and 3 bases from J, with 8 bases between. The germline gives CDR1 SNHLY, CDR2 FYNNEI. The CDR3 contains 14 residues. CDR3 DNA sequence: TGTGCCAGCAGTAATACAGACTATAATTCACCCCTCCACTTT. Translated, it gives CASSNTDYNSPLHF.

The CDR3 DNA sequence: TGTGCCAGCAGTTTTGGGGACAGGGAGGGTGATGGCTACACCTTC. Its translation is CASSFGDREGDGYTF. This chain links TRBV28 with TRBJ1-2; TRBD1 agrees at 9 bases. V gave up 3 bases and J gave up 6 bases; unmatched junction bases: 8. This CDR3 has 15 amino acids. Per germline, CDR1 MDHEN and CDR2 SYDVKM.

This chain links TRBV29-1 with TRBJ1-1, with 7 bases identical to TRBD1. The CDR3 consists of 13 residues. The germline CDR1 and CDR2 sequences are SQVTM and ANQGSEA. The V segment lost 6 bases and the J segment 0 bases; nucleotides outside the gene matches: 4. CDR3 in DNA: TGCAGCGTAGAGGACAGGATGAACACTGAAGCTTTCTTT. Encoded protein: CSVEDRMNTEAFF.

The chain is built from TRBV19 and TRBJ2-1; the match to TRBD2 covers 7 bases. CDR1 and CDR2 (germline): LNHDA, SQIVND (reference sequence). The trim removed 6 bases at V and 0 bases at J, leaving 5 bases unmatched. This CDR3 region has 15 residues. The CDR3 here is CASRWSGGSYNEQFF. CDR3 coding DNA: TGTGCCAGTAGGTGGTCGGGAGGCTCCTACAATGAGCAGTTCTTC.

Points on this clone: Additional DNA sequences in this sample encode the identical CDR3. The chain carries TRBV6-5 and TRBJ2-7; 8 bases match TRBD1. Germline V gene sequence: CDR1 MNHEY, CDR2 SVGAGI. The CDR3 is made up of 15 amino acids. V lost 0 bases to trimming and J lost 4 bases; unmatched junction nucleotides: 5. CDR3 in amino acids: CASSYSGTGTYEQYF. CDR3 nucleotides: TGTGCCAGCAGTTACTCCGGGACAGGAACTTACGAGCAGTACTTC.

The chain joins TRBV5-1 to TRBJ1-3, with D perhaps TRBD1 (5 bases). Between the trimmed V and J ends, which lost 0 bases and 8 bases, there was a span of 12 bases. The CDR3 is 14 residues long. CDR1 is SGHRS and CDR2 is YFSETQ in the germline V gene. The CDR3 loop reads CASSLGTPGDTIYF. As DNA, the CDR3 is TGCGCCAGCAGCTTGGGGACGCCGGGGGACACCATATATTTT.

This clone was recorded a few times. This chain uses TRBV18 with TRBJ1-5; D possibly corresponds to TRBD1 (6 bases). Trimming took off 6 bases at V and 7 bases at J, with 19 bases between the two ends. Germline CDR1 reads KGHSH; CDR2 reads LQKENI. The CDR3 is 15 amino acids. This CDR3 reads CASSATGYASQPQHF. In DNA form, the CDR3 reads TGTGCCAGCTCGGCGACAGGATACGCCAGCCAGCCCCAGCATTTT.

V gene TRBV28 combines with J gene TRBJ1-2; 7 nucleotides agree with TRBD1. With 5 bases clipped from V and 4 bases from J, the junction kept 1 base outside the gene matches. In germline, CDR1 is MDHEN, CDR2 SYDVKM. There are 12 residues in the CDR3. This CDR3 reads CASSTGAYGYTF. CDR3 DNA: TGTGCCAGCAGTACAGGGGCCTATGGCTACACCTTC.

V is TRBV4-1 and J is TRBJ2-3, with D hard to call. V gave up 3 bases and J gave up 0 bases, with 7 bases separating them. Germline values: CDR1 MGHRA, CDR2 YSYEKL. The CDR3 is 14 amino acids. The CDR3 DNA is TGCGCCAGCAGCCACGATACTAGCACAGATACGCAGTATTTT. It encodes CASSHDTSTDTQYF.

The chain combines TRBV5-4 with TRBJ2-2, with 8 bases aligning to TRBD2. CDR1 is SGHNT, CDR2 YYREEE, per germline (reference sequence). This CDR3 has 16 amino acids. V dropped 2 bases and J dropped 0; count of bases not matched to a gene: 3. The CDR3 loop reads CASSLGAGANTGELFF. The CDR3 DNA sequence: TGTGCCAGCAGCTTAGGAGCGGGGGCGAACACCGGGGAGCTGTTTTTT. Based on the CDR3 plus reference TRBV5-4 and TRBJ2-2, the full variable domain is ETGVTQSPTHLIKTRGQQVTLRCSSQSGHNTVSWYQQALGQGPQFIFQYYREEENGRGNFPPRFSGLQFPNYSSELNVNALELDDSALYLCASSLGAGANTGELFFGEGSRLTVL.

The genes are TRBV7-2 and TRBJ2-1; 7 nucleotides line up with TRBD2. This CDR3 spans 12 amino acids. After removal of 6 bases from V and 10 bases from J, the junction contained 6 bases not matched to a gene. Germline V gene lookup returns CDR1 SGHTA and CDR2 FQGNSA. The CDR3 nucleotides are TGTGCCAGCAGACTAGCGTCTGACGAGCAGTTCTTC. Translation: CASRLASDEQFF.

This clone was detected only once. The chain employs TRBV5-1 and TRBJ2-5; TRBD2 might be the D (5 bases). Germline loops: CDR1 SGHRS, CDR2 YFSETQ. The CDR3 is 14 residues long. Trimming pared 2 bases from V and 3 bases from J, leaving 11 bases between. The CDR3: CASSFSFGKETQYF. The CDR3, as DNA: TGCGCCAGCAGCTTTTCCTTCGGGAAAGAGACCCAGTACTTC.

This chain connects TRBV7-9 to TRBJ2-5; perhaps TRBD1 as D (7 bases). The V and J ends lost 5 bases and 2 bases respectively, with 15 bases between them. CDR1 and CDR2 from the germline V gene are SEHNR and FQNEAQ (reference sequence). This CDR3 is 15 amino acids long. CDR3 DNA: TGTGCCAGCAGCGCCCGGACAGGACTACAAGAGACCCAGTACTTC. Protein product: CASSARTGLQETQYF.

In this sample, this clone turned up a few times. The J gene is TRBJ1-2, the V gene TRBV29-1, with 12 bases that match TRBD1. V trimming: 6 bases; J trimming: 8 bases; junction bases outside the gene matches: 16. The CDR3 is 16 amino acids. The germline CDR1 and CDR2 sequences are SQVTM and ANQGSEA. Here the CDR3 reads CSVEGDRGRLLRGYTF. CDR3 coding DNA: TGCAGCGTCGAGGGGGACAGGGGGCGCTTATTGAGGGGCTACACCTTC.

V and J are TRBV7-8 and TRBJ1-4; D is perhaps TRBD1 (6 bases). Germline V gene data show CDR1 as SGHVS and CDR2 as FQNEAQ. The V end was cut by 5 bases, the J end by 7 bases, with 17 bases between. The CDR3 is 15 amino acids. CDR3 bases: TGTGCCAGCAGCCAGTCCAGGGGTGTTATTGAAAAACTGTTTTTT. Its translation is CASSQSRGVIEKLFF.